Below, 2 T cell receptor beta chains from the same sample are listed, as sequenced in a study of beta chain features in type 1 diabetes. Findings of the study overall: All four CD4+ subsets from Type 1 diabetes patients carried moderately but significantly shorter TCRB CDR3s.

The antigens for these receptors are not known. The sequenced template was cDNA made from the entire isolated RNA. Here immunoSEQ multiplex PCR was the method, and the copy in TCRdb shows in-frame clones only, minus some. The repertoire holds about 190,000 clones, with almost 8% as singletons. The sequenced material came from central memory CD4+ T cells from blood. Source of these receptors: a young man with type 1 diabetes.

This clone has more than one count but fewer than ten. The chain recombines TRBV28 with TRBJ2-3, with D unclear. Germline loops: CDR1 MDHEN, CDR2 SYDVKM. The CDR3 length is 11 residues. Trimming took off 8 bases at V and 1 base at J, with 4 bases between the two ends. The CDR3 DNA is TGTGCCAGCGAGGGCACAGATACGCAGTATTTT. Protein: CASEGTDTQYF.

This CDR3 is CAWSVLGPVGEQYF. CDR3 in DNA: TGTGCCTGGAGTGTTTTGGGGCCGGTAGGAGAGCAGTACTTC. V and J are TRBV30 and TRBJ2-7, with D perhaps matching TRBD1 (5 bases). Between the trimmed V and J ends, which lost 0 bases and 7 bases, there was a span of 16 bases. Germline V gene sequence: CDR1 GTSNPN, CDR2 SVGIG (reference sequence). The CDR3 has 14 amino acids.